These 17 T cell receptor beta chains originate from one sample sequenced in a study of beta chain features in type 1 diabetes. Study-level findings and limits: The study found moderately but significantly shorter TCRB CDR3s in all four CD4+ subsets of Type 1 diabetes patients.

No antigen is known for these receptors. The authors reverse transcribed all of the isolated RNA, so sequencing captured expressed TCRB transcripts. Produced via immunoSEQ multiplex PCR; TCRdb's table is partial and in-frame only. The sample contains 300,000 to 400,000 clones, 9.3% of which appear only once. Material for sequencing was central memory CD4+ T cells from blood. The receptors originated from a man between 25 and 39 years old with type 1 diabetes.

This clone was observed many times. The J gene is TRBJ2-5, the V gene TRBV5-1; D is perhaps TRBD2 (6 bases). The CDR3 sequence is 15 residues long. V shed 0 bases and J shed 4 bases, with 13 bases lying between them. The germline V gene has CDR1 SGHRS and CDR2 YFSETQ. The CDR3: CASSLGLGRGETQYF. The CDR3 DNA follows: TGCGCCAGCAGCTTGGGACTAGGTCGGGGAGAGACCCAGTACTTC.

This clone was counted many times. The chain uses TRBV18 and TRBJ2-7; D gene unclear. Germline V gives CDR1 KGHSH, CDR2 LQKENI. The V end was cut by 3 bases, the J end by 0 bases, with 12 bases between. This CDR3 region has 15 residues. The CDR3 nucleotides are TGTGCCAGCTCACCTGTAGTCTCCAGCTCCTACGAGCAGTACTTC. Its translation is CASSPVVSSSYEQYF.

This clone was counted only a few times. The CDR3 sequence is CASSLITGNNSPLHF. CDR3 coding DNA: TGTGCCAGCAGCTTAATAACAGGGAATAATTCACCCCTCCACTTT. The chain employs TRBV7-2 and TRBJ1-6, with a weak D call TRBD1 (6 bases). Per germline, CDR1 SGHTA and CDR2 FQGNSA. Trimming cost V 2 bases and J 5 bases, with 10 bases left between them. This CDR3 is built from 15 residues.

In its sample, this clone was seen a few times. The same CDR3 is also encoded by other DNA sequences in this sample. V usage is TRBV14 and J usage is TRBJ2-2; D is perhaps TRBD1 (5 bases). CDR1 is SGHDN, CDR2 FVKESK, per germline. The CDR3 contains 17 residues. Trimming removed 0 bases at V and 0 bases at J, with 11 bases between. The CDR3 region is CASSQDLTGANTGELFF. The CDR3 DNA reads TGTGCCAGCAGCCAAGATCTTACAGGCGCGAACACCGGGGAGCTGTTTTTT.

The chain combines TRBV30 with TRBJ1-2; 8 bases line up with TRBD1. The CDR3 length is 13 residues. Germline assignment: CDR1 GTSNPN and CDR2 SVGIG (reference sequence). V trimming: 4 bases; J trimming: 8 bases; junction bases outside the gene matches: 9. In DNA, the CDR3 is TGTGCCTGGACGGACAGGGCGCGATCCGGCTACACCTTC. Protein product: CAWTDRARSGYTF. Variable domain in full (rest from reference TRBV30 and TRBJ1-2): SQTIHQWPATLVQPVGSPLSLECTVEGTSNPNLYWYRQAAGRGLQLLFYSVGIGQISSEVPQNLSASRPQDRQFILSSKKLLLSDSGFYLCAWTDRARSGYTFGSGTRLTVV.

The CDR3, as DNA: TGCAGCGTTTCCCACAGTGGGGACACTGAAGCTTTCTTT. Its translation is CSVSHSGDTEAFF. The chain joins TRBV29-1 to TRBJ1-1; D ambiguous. The CDR3 runs 13 residues. V was cut by 5 bases and J by 3 bases, with 13 bases left in between. Per the germline V gene, CDR1 is SQVTM and CDR2 is ANQGSEA.

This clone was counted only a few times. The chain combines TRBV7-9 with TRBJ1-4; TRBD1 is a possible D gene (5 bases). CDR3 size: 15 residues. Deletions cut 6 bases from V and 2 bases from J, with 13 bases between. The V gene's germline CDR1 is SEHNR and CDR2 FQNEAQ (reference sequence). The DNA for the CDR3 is TGTGCCAGCAGAAAGGATCAGGGTACTAATGAAAAACTGTTTTTT. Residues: CASRKDQGTNEKLFF.

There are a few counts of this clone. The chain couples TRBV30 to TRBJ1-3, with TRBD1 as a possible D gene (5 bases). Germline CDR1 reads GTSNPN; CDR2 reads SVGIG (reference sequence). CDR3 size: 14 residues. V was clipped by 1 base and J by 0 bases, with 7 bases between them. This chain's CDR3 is CAWSGQFSGNTIYF. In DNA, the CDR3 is TGTGCCTGGAGTGGACAGTTCTCTGGAAACACCATATATTTT.

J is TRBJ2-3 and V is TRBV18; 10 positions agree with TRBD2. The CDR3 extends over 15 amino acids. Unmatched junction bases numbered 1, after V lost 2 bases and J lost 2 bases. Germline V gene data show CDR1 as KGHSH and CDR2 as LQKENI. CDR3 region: CASSPTSGDTDTQYF. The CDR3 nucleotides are TGTGCCAGCTCACCAACTAGCGGGGACACAGATACGCAGTATTTT.

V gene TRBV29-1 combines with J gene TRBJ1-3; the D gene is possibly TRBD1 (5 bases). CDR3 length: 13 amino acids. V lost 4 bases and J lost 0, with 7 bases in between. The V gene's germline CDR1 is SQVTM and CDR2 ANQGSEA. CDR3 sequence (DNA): TGCAGCGTTGGTGACAGCTCTGGAAACACCATATATTTT. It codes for CSVGDSSGNTIYF. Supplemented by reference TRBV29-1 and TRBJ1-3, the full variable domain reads SAVISQKPSRDICQRGTSLTIQCQVDSQVTMMFWYRQQPGQSLTLIATANQGSEATYESGFVIDKFPISRPNLTFSTLTVSNMSPEDSSIYLCSVGDSSGNTIYFGEGSWLTVV.

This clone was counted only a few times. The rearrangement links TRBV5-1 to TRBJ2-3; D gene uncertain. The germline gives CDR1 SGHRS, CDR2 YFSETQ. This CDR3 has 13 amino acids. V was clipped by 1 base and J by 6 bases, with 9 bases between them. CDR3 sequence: CASSLKDLDTQYF. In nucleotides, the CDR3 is TGCGCCAGCAGCTTGAAGGATTTGGATACGCAGTATTTT.

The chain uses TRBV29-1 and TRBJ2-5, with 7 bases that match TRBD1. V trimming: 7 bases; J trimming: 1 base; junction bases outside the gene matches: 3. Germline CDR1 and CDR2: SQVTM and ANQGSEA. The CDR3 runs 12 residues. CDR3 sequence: CSGRTGQETQYF. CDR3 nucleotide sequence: TGCAGCGGCAGGACAGGCCAAGAGACCCAGTACTTC. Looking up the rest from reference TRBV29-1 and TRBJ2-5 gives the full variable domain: SAVISQKPSRDICQRGTSLTIQCQVDSQVTMMFWYRQQPGQSLTLIATANQGSEATYESGFVIDKFPISRPNLTFSTLTVSNMSPEDSSIYLCSGRTGQETQYFGPGTRLLVL.

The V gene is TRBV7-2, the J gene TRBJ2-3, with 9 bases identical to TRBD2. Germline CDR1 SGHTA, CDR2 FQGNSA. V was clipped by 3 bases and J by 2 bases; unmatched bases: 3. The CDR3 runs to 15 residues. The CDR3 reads CASSFSGGPTDTQYF. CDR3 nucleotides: TGTGCCAGCAGCTTTAGCGGGGGACCCACAGATACGCAGTATTTT.

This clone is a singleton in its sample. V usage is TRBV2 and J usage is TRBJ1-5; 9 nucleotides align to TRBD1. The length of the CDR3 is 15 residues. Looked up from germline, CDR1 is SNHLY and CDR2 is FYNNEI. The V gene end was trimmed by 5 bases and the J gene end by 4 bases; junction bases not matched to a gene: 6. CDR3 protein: CASSRDRGSNQPQHF. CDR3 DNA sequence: TGTGCCAGCAGTCGAGACAGGGGGTCAAATCAGCCCCAGCATTTT.

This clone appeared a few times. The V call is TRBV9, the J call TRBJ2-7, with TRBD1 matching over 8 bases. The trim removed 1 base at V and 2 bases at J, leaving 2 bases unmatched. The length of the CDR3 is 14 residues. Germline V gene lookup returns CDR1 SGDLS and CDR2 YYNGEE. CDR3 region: CASSVSQGAYEQYF. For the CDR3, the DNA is TGTGCCAGCAGCGTATCACAGGGGGCCTACGAGCAGTACTTC. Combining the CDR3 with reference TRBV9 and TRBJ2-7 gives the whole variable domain DSGVTQTPKHLITATGQRVTLRCSPRSGDLSVYWYQQSLDQGLQFLIQYYNGEERAKGNILERFSAQQFPDLHSELNLSSLELGDSALYFCASSVSQGAYEQYFGPGTRLTVT.

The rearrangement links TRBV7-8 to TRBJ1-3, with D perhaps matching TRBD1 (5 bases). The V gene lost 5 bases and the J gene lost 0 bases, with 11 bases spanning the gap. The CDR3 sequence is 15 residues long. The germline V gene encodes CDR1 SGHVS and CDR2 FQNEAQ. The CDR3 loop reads CASSPSGSSGNTIYF. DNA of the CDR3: TGTGCCAGCAGCCCATCAGGGAGCTCTGGAAACACCATATATTTT. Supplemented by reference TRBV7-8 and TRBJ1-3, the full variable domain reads GAGVSQSPRYKVAKRGQDVALRCDPISGHVSLFWYQQALGQGPEFLTYFQNEAQLDKSGLPSDRFFAERPEGSVSTLKIQRTQQEDSAVYLCASSPSGSSGNTIYFGEGSWLTVV.

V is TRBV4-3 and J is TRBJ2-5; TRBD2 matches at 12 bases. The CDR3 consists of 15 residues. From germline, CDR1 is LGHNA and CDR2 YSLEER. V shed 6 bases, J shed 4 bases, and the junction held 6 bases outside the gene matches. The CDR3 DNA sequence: TGCGCCAGCAGGTCTCTAGCGGGGGGGCGAGAGACCCAGTACTTC. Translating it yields CASRSLAGGRETQYF.